Listed here are 16 T cell receptor beta chains from one sample, sequenced in a study of cytomegalovirus exposure and HLA in healthy donors. In the PCR, 60 Vbeta and 13 Jbeta primers were used. Only in-frame clones appear in the TCRdb table, and some are missing; sequencing was by immunoSEQ multiplex PCR. This sample has about 170,000 clones; about 80% occur once, and the top ten carry approximately 2.1%. Sequenced: PBMCs. All receptors come from a woman aged 30 to 39 in good health and CMV-seropositive.

The chain has TRBV6-5 and TRBJ1-4; possibly TRBD1 for D (6 bases). Germline CDR1 MNHEY, CDR2 SVGAGI. Trimming removed 4 bases at V and 4 bases at J, with 16 bases between. The CDR3 spans 16 residues. The CDR3 loop is CASSSRGEGVNEKLFF. The DNA for the CDR3 is TGTGCCAGCAGTTCCCGCGGGGAGGGGGTTAATGAAAAACTGTTTTTT.

The chain joins TRBV6-6 to TRBJ2-3; possibly TRBD2 for D (6 bases). Germline-derived CDR1 and CDR2 are MNHNY and SVGAGI (reference sequence). This CDR3 spans 16 amino acids. The V end was cut by 1 base, the J end by 0 bases, with 11 bases between. CDR3 nucleotide sequence: TGTGCCAGCAGTTACTGGGGTAGCGGAAGCACAGATACGCAGTATTTT. This codes for CASSYWGSGSTDTQYF.

This clone was seen only a few times. V gene TRBV4-3 combines with J gene TRBJ1-1; no clear D. Germline CDR1 is LGHNA and CDR2 is YSLEER. V shed 0 bases and J shed 0 bases, with 11 bases lying between them. The CDR3 sequence is 16 residues long. In DNA, the CDR3 is TGCGCCAGCAGCCAAGATCGGGTGATTATGAACACTGAAGCTTTCTTT. It yields the protein CASSQDRVIMNTEAFF.

The CDR3: CASSGDRTRVETQYF. The DNA of the CDR3 is TGTGCCAGCAGTGGGGACAGGACAAGGGTCGAGACCCAGTACTTC. V is TRBV28 and J is TRBJ2-5; 8 nucleotides align to TRBD1. The V segment lost 5 bases and the J segment 5 bases; nucleotides outside the gene matches: 10. Germline CDR1 is MDHEN and CDR2 is SYDVKM. The CDR3 consists of 15 residues.

The chain has TRBV4-1 and TRBJ2-5, with 8 positions matching TRBD2. V lost 5 bases, J lost 0 bases, and 2 bases stayed unmatched. The CDR3 spans 14 residues. Per the germline V gene, CDR1 is MGHRA and CDR2 is YSYEKL. CDR3 in DNA: TGCGCCAGCAGCGGCGGGGGGAACCAAGAGACCCAGTACTTC. Its protein is CASSGGGNQETQYF.

This sequence joins TRBV6-1 and TRBJ2-2; 8 positions match TRBD1. The junction had 5 bases not matched to a gene; V was cut back by 5 bases and J by 9 bases. The CDR3 spans 13 residues. The germline CDR1 and CDR2 sequences are MNHNS and SASEGT. CDR3 sequence: CASSPPGGRELFF. In DNA form, the CDR3 reads TGTGCCAGCAGTCCCCCAGGGGGCCGGGAGCTGTTTTTT.

This rearrangement joins TRBV15 to TRBJ2-5, with D perhaps TRBD1 (7 bases). The DNA end favors TRBJ2-7, so the J call may be wrong. CDR3 size: 17 residues. CDR1 and CDR2 (germline): LNHNV, YYDKDF (reference sequence). The DNA for the CDR3 is TGTGCCACCAGCAGAGGGAGGGGGGACAGAGTTTTTTACGAGCAGTACTTC. This sequence encodes CATSRGRGDRVFYEQYF.

The chain employs TRBV6-1 and TRBJ2-2, with D perhaps TRBD2 (6 bases). Germline CDR1 MNHNS, CDR2 SASEGT. The length of the CDR3 is 15 residues. The V end lost 2 bases, the J end lost 4 bases, and 11 bases lay between the germline ends. The CDR3: CASSERRRGTGELFF. The CDR3, as DNA: TGTGCCAGCAGTGAACGGAGGAGGGGCACCGGGGAGCTGTTTTTT.

This clone was counted a single time. The V and J genes are TRBV11-3 and TRBJ2-1, with 7 bases that match TRBD1. Trimming took 5 bases from V and 7 from J; bases not matched to a gene: 2. The CDR3 consists of 12 residues. Germline CDR1 reads SGHNT; CDR2 reads YENEEA. CDR3 loop: CASSRGQNEQFF. CDR3 bases: TGTGCCAGCAGCCGGGGACAGAATGAGCAGTTCTTC.

This sequence joins TRBV28 and TRBJ1-1, with D possibly TRBD1 on 5 matching bases. V was pared by 10 bases and J by 3 bases, with 12 bases between. The CDR3 is 12 amino acids. Germline CDR1 reads MDHEN; CDR2 reads SYDVKM. CDR3 residues: CAIHRFDTEAFF. The CDR3 coding sequence is TGTGCCATCCACAGGTTTGACACTGAAGCTTTCTTT. Full variable domain (remainder filled in from reference TRBV28 and TRBJ1-1): DVKVTQSSRYLVKRTGEKVFLECVQDMDHENMFWYRQDPGLGLRLIYFSYDVKMKEKGDIPEGYSVSREKKERFSLILESASTNQTSMYLCAIHRFDTEAFFGQGTRLTVV.

The chain links TRBV5-6 to TRBJ1-2; 9 positions agree with TRBD1. Germline loops: CDR1 SGHDT, CDR2 YYEEEE. CDR3 length equals 15 residues. V lost 3 bases, J lost 8 bases, and 11 bases stayed unmatched. CDR3 sequence (DNA): TGTGCCAGCAGCTCTGTACAACGGACAGGGGAAGGCTACACCTTC. It yields the protein CASSSVQRTGEGYTF.

The chain links TRBV30 to TRBJ1-2; D may be TRBD1 (5 bases). The CDR3 runs to 14 residues. Per germline, CDR1 GTSNPN and CDR2 SVGIG (reference sequence). The germline V and J ends were trimmed by 1 base and 4 bases, with 13 bases remaining between them. The CDR3 bases are TGTGCCTGGAGTGACGAGCGGGGCAGCTATGGCTACACCTTC. Residues: CAWSDERGSYGYTF.

The chain has TRBV5-1 and TRBJ2-3; D gene unclear. V was shortened by 6 bases and J by 0 bases, with 11 bases between the two germline ends. In germline, CDR1 is SGHRS, CDR2 YFSETQ. The CDR3 is made up of 14 amino acids. The chain's CDR3 is CASNRETSTDTQYF. Written as DNA, the CDR3 is TGCGCCAGCAACCGTGAGACTAGCACAGATACGCAGTATTTT.

The J gene is TRBJ2-7, the V gene TRBV6-1; 9 positions agree with TRBD2. J gave up 0 bases and V 4 bases, and 4 bases lay outside the gene matches. The CDR3 is made up of 15 amino acids. Looked up from germline, CDR1 is MNHNS and CDR2 is SASEGT. In nucleotides, the CDR3 is TGTGCCAGCAGTGTTTCTAGCGGGACCTCCTACGAGCAGTACTTC. This translates into CASSVSSGTSYEQYF.

The rearrangement uses TRBV6-5 and TRBJ1-5, with D possibly TRBD1 on 5 matching bases. Between the trimmed V and J ends, which lost 6 bases and 4 bases, there was a span of 13 bases. Germline CDR1 is MNHEY and CDR2 is SVGAGI. The CDR3 has 14 amino acids. The CDR3 coding sequence is TGTGCCAGCAGATATGACAGTGCAAATCAGCCCCAGCATTTT. Its translation: CASRYDSANQPQHF.

The chain links TRBV10-3 to TRBJ1-1; no clear D gene. The CDR3 extends over 13 amino acids. V was cut by 3 bases and J by 1 base, with 6 bases left in between. The germline V gene has CDR1 ENHRY and CDR2 SYGVKD. DNA of the CDR3: TGTGCCATCAGTGACGTAGAGAACACTGAAGCTTTCTTT. Amino acid sequence: CAISDVENTEAFF.